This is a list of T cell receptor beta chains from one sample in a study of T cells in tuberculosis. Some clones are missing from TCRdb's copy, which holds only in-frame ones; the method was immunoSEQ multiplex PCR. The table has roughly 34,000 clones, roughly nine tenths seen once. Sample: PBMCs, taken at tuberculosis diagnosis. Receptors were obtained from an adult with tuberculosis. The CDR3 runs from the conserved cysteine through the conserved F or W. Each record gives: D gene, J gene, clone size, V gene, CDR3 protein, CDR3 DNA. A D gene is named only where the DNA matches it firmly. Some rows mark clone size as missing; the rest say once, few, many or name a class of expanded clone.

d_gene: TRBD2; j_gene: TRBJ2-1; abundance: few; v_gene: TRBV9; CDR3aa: CASSETSGVYNEQFF; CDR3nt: TGTGCCAGCAGCGAGACTAGCGGGGTTTACAATGAGCAGTTCTTC
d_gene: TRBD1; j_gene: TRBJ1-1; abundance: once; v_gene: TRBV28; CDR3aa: CASKPGTGGTEAFF; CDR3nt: TGTGCCAGCAAACCCGGGACAGGGGGCACTGAAGCTTTCTTT
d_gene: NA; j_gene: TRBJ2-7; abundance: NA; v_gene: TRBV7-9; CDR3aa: CASRNTGIGDYEQYF; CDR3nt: TGTGCCAGCAGGAATACCGGGATCGGCGACTACGAGCAGTACTTC
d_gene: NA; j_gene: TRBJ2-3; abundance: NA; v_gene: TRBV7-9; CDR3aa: CASTSTGDSTDTQYF; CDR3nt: TGTGCCAGCACCTCGACAGGAGACAGCACAGATACGCAGTATTTT
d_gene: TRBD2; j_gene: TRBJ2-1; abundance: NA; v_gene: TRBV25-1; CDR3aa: CASSLGGSGSGNNEQFF; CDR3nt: TGTGCCAGCAGCCTCGGGGGTAGCGGGAGTGGGAACAATGAGCAGTTCTTC
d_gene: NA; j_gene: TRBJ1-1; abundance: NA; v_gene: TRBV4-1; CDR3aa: CASSHLTGTSGGSNTEAFF; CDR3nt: TGCGCCAGCAGCCATCTAACAGGGACTAGTGGGGGCTCGAACACTGAAGCTTTCTTT
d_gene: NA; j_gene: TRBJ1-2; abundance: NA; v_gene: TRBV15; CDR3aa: CATSFRTGYGYTF; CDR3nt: TGTGCCACCAGCTTCCGGACGGGATATGGCTACACCTTC
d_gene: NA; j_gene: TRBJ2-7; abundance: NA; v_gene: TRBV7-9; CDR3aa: CASSLEDFSEQYF; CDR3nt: TGTGCCAGCAGCTTAGAGGACTTTTCCGAGCAGTACTTC
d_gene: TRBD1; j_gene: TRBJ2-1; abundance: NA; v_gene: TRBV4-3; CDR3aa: CASSQTGTGGLGEQFF; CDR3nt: TGCGCCAGCAGCCAAACCGGGACAGGCGGGCTCGGGGAGCAGTTCTTC
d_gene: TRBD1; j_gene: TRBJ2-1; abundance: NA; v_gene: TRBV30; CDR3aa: CAWSGGTVYNEQFF; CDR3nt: TGTGCCTGGAGTGGGGGGACAGTTTACAATGAGCAGTTCTTC
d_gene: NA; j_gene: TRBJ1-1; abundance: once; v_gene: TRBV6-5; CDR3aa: CASSYSVRVRTEAFF; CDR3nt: TGTGCCAGCAGTTACTCGGTACGAGTGAGGACTGAAGCTTTCTTT
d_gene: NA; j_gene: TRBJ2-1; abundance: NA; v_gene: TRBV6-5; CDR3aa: CASSYPGTSNEQFF; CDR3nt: TGTGCCAGCAGTTACCCCGGGACTTCGAATGAGCAGTTCTTC
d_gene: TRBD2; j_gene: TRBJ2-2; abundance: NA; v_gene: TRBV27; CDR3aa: CASSFRQLGTSGDTGELFF; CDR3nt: TGTGCCAGCAGTTTTCGGCAGCTCGGGACTAGCGGGGACACCGGGGAGCTGTTTTTT
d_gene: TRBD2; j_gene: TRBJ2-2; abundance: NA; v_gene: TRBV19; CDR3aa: CASSKRLAGDYTGELFF; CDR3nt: TGTGCCAGTAGTAAGAGACTAGCGGGGGATTACACCGGGGAGCTGTTTTTT
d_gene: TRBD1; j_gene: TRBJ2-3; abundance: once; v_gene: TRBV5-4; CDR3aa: CASSGGTGGLTDTQYF; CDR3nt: TGTGCCAGCAGCGGCGGGACAGGGGGATTAACAGATACGCAGTATTTT
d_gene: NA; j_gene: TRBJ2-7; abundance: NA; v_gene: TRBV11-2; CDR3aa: CASSLPREGNEQYF; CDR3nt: TGTGCCAGCAGCCTTCCCCGGGAAGGAAACGAGCAGTACTTC
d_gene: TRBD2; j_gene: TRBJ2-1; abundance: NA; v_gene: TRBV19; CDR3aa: CASSIGGLAGFYNEQFF; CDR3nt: TGTGCCAGTAGTATAGGGGGACTAGCGGGCTTCTACAATGAGCAGTTCTTC